Included here is one T cell receptor beta chain sequence, with context. The data were obtained in a study of blood T cell repertoires in COVID-19. Study information: Whether acute or convalescent, the COVID-19 samples came from the United States, Italy and Spain. From T cells, B-cell-depleted T cells, or PBMCs came the material, which was cDNA or gDNA.

How the authors handled the data: For nucleated cells, counts were estimated from reference gene primer amplification. Measured with immunoSEQ multiplex PCR; TCRdb has only the in-frame clones, and not every one. That table gives V, J and clone size, and the DNA gave D and trimming. The table records hundreds of thousands of clones, 70% to 90% of them present only once. The germline CDR1 and CDR2 sequences are SGHTA and FQGTGA. Trimming pared 5 bases from V and 1 base from J, leaving 12 bases between. The CDR3 has 14 amino acids. This TCR came from a woman aged 18-35 years who had recovered from COVID-19. The chain couples TRBV7-3 to TRBJ2-7; maybe TRBD2 (5 bases). Sequencing was performed on peripheral blood. CDR3 loop: CASSPSRGSYEQYF. The DNA for the CDR3 is TGTGCCAGCAGCCCTTCAAGAGGGTCCTACGAGCAGTACTTC.